Listed below are T cell receptor beta chains from one sample, sequenced in a study of read filtering for tumor transcriptome and immune sequencing. TCRdb processed the reads anew with MiXCR; each CDR3 protein has one entry. The repertoire holds some 140,000 distinct CDR3 sequences, with less than 15% as singletons. The sample comprised a population of CD138-negative cells sorted from bone marrow. All receptors derive from a donor at least 40 years old with multiple myeloma. Both conserved end residues are part of each CDR3. A D gene is named only where the DNA matches it firmly. Rows may omit the clone size; those that give it use once, few, many or a size class.

d_gene	len	v_gene	j_gene	abundance	CDR3aa	CDR3nt
-	12	TRBV7-9	TRBJ1-5	many	CASSFNNQPQHF	TGTGCCAGCAGTTTCAACAATCAGCCCCAGCATTTT
TRBD2	13	TRBV9	TRBJ2-2	few	CASSVSGRGELFF	TGTGCCAGCAGCGTTAGCGGGAGAGGGGAGCTGTTTTTT
-	11	TRBV29-1	TRBJ1-1	many	CSVEGDTEAFF	TGCAGCGTTGAAGGGGACACTGAAGCTTTCTTT
-	20	TRBV5-6	TRBJ1-6	many	CASSLAADNSKSSYNSPLHF	TGTGCCAGCAGCTTGGCGGCCGACAACTCCAAGAGCTCCTATAATTCACCCCTCCACTTT
-	12	TRBV20-1	TRBJ2-5	few	CSAPRAGSTQYF	TGCAGTGCCCCGCGGGCGGGCTCGACCCAGTACTTC
TRBD2	22	TRBV29-1	TRBJ2-1	many	CSVKIYDRGTKASGRADNEQFF	TGCAGCGTCAAAATTTACGACAGGGGGACAAAGGCTAGCGGGAGGGCGGACAATGAGCAGTTCTTC
-	15	TRBV20-1	TRBJ1-1	-	CSARGPRGQYTEAFF	TGCAGTGCTAGAGGGCCAAGGGGTCAGTACACTGAAGCTTTCTTT
-	11	TRBV11-2	TRBJ1-1	many	CASSLLREAFF	TGTGCCAGCAGTCTATTACGAGAAGCTTTCTTT
-	12	TRBV29-1	TRBJ2-3	few	CSVDREPDTQYF	TGCAGCGTTGACAGGGAACCAGATACGCAGTATTTT
-	16	TRBV3-1	TRBJ2-2	many	CASAIYGFANTGELFF	TGTGCCAGCGCTATCTACGGTTTCGCGAACACCGGGGAGCTGTTTTTT
-	13	TRBV29-1	TRBJ1-1	many	CSVGAELNTEAFF	TGCAGCGTTGGGGCGGAGTTGAACACTGAAGCTTTCTTT